The source of this T cell receptor (beta chain) is a study of OX40 agonist ivuxolimab in advanced cancers. A note on the overall study: Ivuxolimab, which targeted the costimulatory receptor OX40 (CD134), was an agonistic, fully human IgG2 monoclonal antibody. Intravenous ivuxolimab was administered to patients every 2 weeks at six dose levels: 0.01, 0.1, 0.3, 1.5, 3 and 10 mg/kg. Among the roughly 50 dose-escalation patients, around 19 had hepatocellular carcinoma, approximately 15 melanoma, 9 renal cell carcinoma and 9 head and neck cancer. The dose-escalation cohort was roughly 87% male with a mean age of about 54 years, ranging from about 20 to 85. Prior anti-PD-1, anti-PD-L1 or anti-CTLA-4 therapy was permitted, and 40% of dose-escalation patients had received checkpoint inhibitors. Partial responses occurred in three dose-escalation patients, of whom one had hepatocellular carcinoma and two had cutaneous melanoma. Peripheral TCRbeta sequencing aimed to test whether ivuxolimab altered TCR sequence diversity and caused clonal T-cell expansion. The paper reports the monotherapy dose-escalation portion (N = 52 patients) of the phase I ivuxolimab trial.

Note on this clone: Which antigen it targets is not known. Base qualities are not at hand, and no much larger clone is one base apart.

The trial excluded patients who had a history of autoimmune disease or who were on systemic immunosuppression. Peripheral blood for TCR sequencing was collected from all dose cohorts at baseline, on cycle 4 day 1, and on cycle 7 day 1. The samples were drawn from a first-in-human, open-label, multicenter phase I dose-escalation trial of ivuxolimab. Adults with locally advanced or metastatic head and neck squamous cell, hepatocellular, melanoma or renal cell carcinoma were enrolled in the trial. CD4+ and CD8+ T cells were sorted separately from peripheral blood before TCR sequencing. Paper-wide results and their limitations: Clonal expansion of both CD4+ and CD8+ blood T cells was observed from baseline to week 6 at doses 0.1 to 3.0 mg/kg. Antigen specificity was not determined for the clonally expanded peripheral T cells. After ivuxolimab, more expanded clones were found on average in CD8+ T cells than in CD4+ T cells. In the 0.1-3.0 mg/kg groups, partial responders were among the patients with the lowest normalized peripheral clonal expansion, particularly in CD8+ T cells. Low levels of normalized T-cell clonal expansion were also shown by some nonresponding patients.

The CDR3 starts with the cysteine, ends with the phenylalanine, and has 17 residues. Just CDR3 DNA is preserved here, 51 bases in frame from base 1. The germline V gene supplies CDR1 SGHRS and CDR2 YFSETQ. Trimming costs V 4 bases and J 1 base, and their ends lie 20 bases apart. Genomic DNA was extracted from sorted cells for sequencing of the TCRbeta CDR3 region. The immunoSEQ Assay was used for sequencing of TCRbeta CDR3 regions. The clones in this table, taken by TCRdb from immuneACCESS, are in-frame only. Not every clone is retained; where verified, under half of the shortfall comes from an unresolved V gene, and the cause of the rest is unknown. Here the sample has fewer than 85,000 clones; about 92% occur a single time. 0.37% of the sample is taken by the ten largest.

The sample in question was CD4+ or CD8+ T cells sorted from blood, obtained in a trial of the OX40 agonist ivuxolimab. This clonotype was obtained from an adult with an advanced solid tumor such as melanoma, head and neck, liver or kidney cancer. The V and J genes are TRBV5-1 and TRBJ1-1; tentative D gene TRBD1, with 5 bases matching. The DNA reads TGCGCCAGCAGCATTGGGGTGGGGGGAGAAGGGAACACTGAAGCTTTCTTT. Translated, this gives CASSIGVGGEGNTEAFF.